The source of this T cell receptor (beta chain) is a study of blood T cell repertoires in COVID-19. Study-level background: Samples of COVID-19 (acute and convalescent) were obtained from the United States, Italy and Spain. From T cells, B-cell-depleted T cells, or PBMCs came the material, which was cDNA or gDNA.

In the authors' methods: Cell counts per sample came from amplifying reference gene primers. Measured with immunoSEQ multiplex PCR; TCRdb has only the in-frame clones, and not every one. V and J calls and clone size are as listed in that table; D and trimming were resolved from the DNA. The data hold more than 100,000 clones, with roughly 84% observed a single time. CDR1 SNHLY and CDR2 FYNNEI come from the germline V gene. This CDR3 is 14 amino acids long. V gave up 6 bases and J gave up 4 bases, with 12 bases separating them. Sequencing was done on a sample of peripheral blood. The TCR comes from a woman of 80 years or more with acute or convalescent COVID-19. The chain has TRBV2 and TRBJ1-4; D gene unclear. CDR3 region: CASSDPGDNEKLFF. DNA for the CDR3: TGTGCCAGCAGCGACCCCGGGGATAATGAAAAACTGTTTTTT.